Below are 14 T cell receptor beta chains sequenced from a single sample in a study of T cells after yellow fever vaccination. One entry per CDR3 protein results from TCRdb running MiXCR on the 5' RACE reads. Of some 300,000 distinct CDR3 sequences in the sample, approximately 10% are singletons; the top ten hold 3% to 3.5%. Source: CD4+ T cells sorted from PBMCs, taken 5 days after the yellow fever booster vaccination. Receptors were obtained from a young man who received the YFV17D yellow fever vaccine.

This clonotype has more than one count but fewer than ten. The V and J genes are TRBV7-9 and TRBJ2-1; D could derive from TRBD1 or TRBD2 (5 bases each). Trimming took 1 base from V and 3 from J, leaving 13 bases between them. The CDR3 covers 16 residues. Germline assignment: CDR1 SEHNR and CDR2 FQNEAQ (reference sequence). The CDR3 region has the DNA TGTGCCAGCAGCTTAGGGTCCGGGACGGTCTACAATGAGCAGTTCTTC. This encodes CASSLGSGTVYNEQFF.

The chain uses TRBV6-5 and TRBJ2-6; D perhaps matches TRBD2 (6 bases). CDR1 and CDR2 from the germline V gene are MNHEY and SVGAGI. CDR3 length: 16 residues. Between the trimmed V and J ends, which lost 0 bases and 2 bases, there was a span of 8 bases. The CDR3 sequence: CASSYSWGAGANVLTF. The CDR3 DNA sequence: TGTGCCAGCAGTTACTCCTGGGGGGCTGGGGCCAACGTCCTGACTTTC.

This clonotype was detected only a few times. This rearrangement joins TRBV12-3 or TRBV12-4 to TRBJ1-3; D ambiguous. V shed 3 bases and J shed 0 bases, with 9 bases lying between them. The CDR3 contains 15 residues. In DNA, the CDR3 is TGTGCCAGCAGTTTGGGCACGAGCTCTGGAAACACCATATATTTT. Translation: CASSLGTSSGNTIYF.

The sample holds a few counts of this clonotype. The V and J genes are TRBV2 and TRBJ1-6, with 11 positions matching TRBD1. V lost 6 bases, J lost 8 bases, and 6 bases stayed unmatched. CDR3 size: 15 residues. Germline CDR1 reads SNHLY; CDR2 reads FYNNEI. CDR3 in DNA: TGTGCCAGCAGGCTCCGGGACAGGGGGGATTCACCCCTCCACTTT. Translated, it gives CASRLRDRGDSPLHF.

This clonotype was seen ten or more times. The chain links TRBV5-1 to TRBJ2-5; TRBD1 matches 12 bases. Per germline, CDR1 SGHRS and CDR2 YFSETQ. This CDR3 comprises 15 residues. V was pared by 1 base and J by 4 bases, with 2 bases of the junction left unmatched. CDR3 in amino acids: CASSLWDRGLETQYF. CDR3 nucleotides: TGCGCCAGCAGCTTGTGGGACAGGGGGCTAGAGACCCAGTACTTC.

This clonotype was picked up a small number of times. This chain's CDR3 is CASSSLGQDNEQFF. The CDR3 DNA follows: TGTGCCAGCAGCTCACTGGGACAGGACAATGAGCAGTTCTTC. The chain has TRBV11-2 and TRBJ2-1; 8 bases map to TRBD1. The germline V gene has CDR1 SGHAT and CDR2 FQNNGV. The J segment lost 5 bases and the V segment lost 4 bases, leaving 4 bases of the junction unmatched. CDR3 size: 14 residues.

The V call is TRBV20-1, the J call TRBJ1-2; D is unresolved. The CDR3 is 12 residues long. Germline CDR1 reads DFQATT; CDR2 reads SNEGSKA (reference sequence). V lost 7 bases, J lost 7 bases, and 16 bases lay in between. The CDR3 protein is CSVPAGLGGYTF. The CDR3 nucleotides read TGCAGTGTTCCCGCGGGGTTAGGTGGCTACACCTTC.

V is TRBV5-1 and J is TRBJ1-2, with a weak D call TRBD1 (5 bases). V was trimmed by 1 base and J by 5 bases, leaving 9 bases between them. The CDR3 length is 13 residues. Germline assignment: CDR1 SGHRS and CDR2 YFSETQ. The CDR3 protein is CASSLIEGYGYTF. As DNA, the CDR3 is TGCGCCAGCAGCTTGATAGAGGGGTATGGCTACACCTTC. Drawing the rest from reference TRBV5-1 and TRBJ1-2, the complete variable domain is KAGVTQTPRYLIKTRGQQVTLSCSPISGHRSVSWYQQTPGQGLQFLFEYFSETQRNKGNFPGRFSGRQFSNSRSEMNVSTLELGDSALYLCASSLIEGYGYTFGSGTRLTVV.

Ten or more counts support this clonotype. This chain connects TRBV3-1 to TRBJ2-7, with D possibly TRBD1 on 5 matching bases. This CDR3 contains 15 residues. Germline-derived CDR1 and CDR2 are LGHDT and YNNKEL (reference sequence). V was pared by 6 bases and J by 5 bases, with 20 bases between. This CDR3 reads CASSGASLMWNEQYF. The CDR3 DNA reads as TGTGCCAGCAGTGGGGCAAGTCTTATGTGGAACGAGCAGTACTTC.

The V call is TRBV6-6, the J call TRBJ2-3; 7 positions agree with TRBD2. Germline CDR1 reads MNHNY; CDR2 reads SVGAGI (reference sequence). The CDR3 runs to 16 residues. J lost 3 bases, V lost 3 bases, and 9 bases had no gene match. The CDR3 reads CASSYRLLAGTDTQYF. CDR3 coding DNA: TGTGCCAGCAGTTATCGCTTATTAGCGGGTACAGATACGCAGTATTTT.

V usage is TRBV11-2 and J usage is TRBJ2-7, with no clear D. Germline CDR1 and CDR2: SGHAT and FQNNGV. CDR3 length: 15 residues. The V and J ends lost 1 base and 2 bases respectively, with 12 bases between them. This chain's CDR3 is CASSLVMWAAYEQYF. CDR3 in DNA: TGTGCCAGCAGCTTAGTGATGTGGGCGGCCTACGAGCAGTACTTC.

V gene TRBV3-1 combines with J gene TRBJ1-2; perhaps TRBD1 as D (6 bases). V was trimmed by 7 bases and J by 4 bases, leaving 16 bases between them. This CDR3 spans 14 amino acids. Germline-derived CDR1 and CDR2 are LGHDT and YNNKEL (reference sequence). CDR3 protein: CASTPRGVGYGYTF. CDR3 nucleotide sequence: TGTGCCAGCACGCCCAGGGGCGTCGGCTATGGCTACACCTTC.

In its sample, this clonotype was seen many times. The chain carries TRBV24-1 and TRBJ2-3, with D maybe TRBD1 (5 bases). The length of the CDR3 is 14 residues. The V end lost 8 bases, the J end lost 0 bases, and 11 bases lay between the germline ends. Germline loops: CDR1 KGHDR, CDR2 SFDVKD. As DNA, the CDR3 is TGTGCCACCAAGGACATCTCTAGCACAGATACGCAGTATTTT. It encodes CATKDISSTDTQYF.

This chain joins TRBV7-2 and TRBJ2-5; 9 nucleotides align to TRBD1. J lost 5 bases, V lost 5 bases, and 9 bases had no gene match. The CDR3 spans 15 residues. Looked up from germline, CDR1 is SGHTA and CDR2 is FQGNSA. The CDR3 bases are TGTGCCAGCAGCCCCTTGGACAGGGGCGTGGAGACCCAGTACTTC. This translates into CASSPLDRGVETQYF.